The T cell receptor beta chain described here comes from a study of cytomegalovirus exposure and HLA in healthy donors. This PCR relied on a set of 60 Vbeta primers and 13 Jbeta primers. Assay: immunoSEQ multiplex PCR; the TCRdb copy retains only in-frame clones and omits some. Here the sample spans about 160,000 clones, under 85% being singletons. This CDR3 comprises 13 residues. The V and J ends lost 6 bases and 5 bases, in that order; junction bases with no gene match: 0. Per the germline V gene, CDR1 is MNHEY and CDR2 is SVGAGI. The source of this sequence is a young woman in good health and CMV-seronegative. This sequence joins TRBV6-5 and TRBJ2-1; TRBD2 matches at 11 bases. Material: PBMCs. The CDR3 here is CASRLAGDNEQFF. CDR3 nucleotide sequence: TGTGCCAGCAGACTAGCGGGGGACAATGAGCAGTTCTTC.